This T cell receptor beta chain came from a study of T cells in tumors after PD-1 blockade. Germline assignment: CDR1 SNHLY and CDR2 FYNNEI. V lost 6 bases, J lost 13 bases, and 19 bases lay in between. The CDR3 contains 13 residues. Here immunoSEQ multiplex PCR was the method, and the copy in TCRdb shows in-frame clones only, minus some. Found here are around 25,000 clones, roughly 80% of them singletons; the top ten hold around 12%. The receptor was derived from a human donor with basal cell carcinoma. The V gene is TRBV2, the J gene TRBJ1-3; D gene unclear. The sequencing used PBMCs, collected after anti-PD-1 treatment. The CDR3 coding sequence is TGTGCCAGCAGAACGGAGCCTGGTACGGTAATATATTTT. This codes for CASRTEPGTVIYF. Together with reference TRBV2 and TRBJ1-3, the CDR3 gives the full variable domain: EPEVTQTPSHQVTQMGQEVILRCVPISNHLYFYWYRQILGQKVEFLVSFYNNEISEKSEIFDDQFSVERPDGSNFTLKIRSTKLEDSAMYFCASRTEPGTVIYFGEGSWLTVV.